This entry concerns a single T cell receptor beta chain. What it recognizes is unknown. The use of a sample-barcoded 5' primer and a J-beta primer mix characterized a second PCR of roughly 7 to 11 cycles. A single record per CDR3 protein comes from TCRdb applying MiXCR to the 5' RACE reads. The sample has 750,000 to 950,000 distinct CDR3 sequences; 40% to 65% are singletons. These data are taken from a study of blood T cells in healthy people across ages. The overall study: Capturing about one barcoded beta molecule per two T cells was achieved by template switching.

General study points: When set beside aged donors, long-lived donors presented more naive CD4+ cells and higher diversity.

The sequence was collected from a man of 80 years or more in good health. Sequencing input: blood.

The CDR3 region is CASNPPGQSRYEQYF. The CDR3 region has the DNA TGTGCCAGCAACCCACCGGGACAAAGCCGCTACGAGCAGTACTTC. The chain uses TRBV28 and TRBJ2-7, with D perhaps TRBD1 (6 bases). The germline V gene has CDR1 MDHEN and CDR2 SYDVKM. V lost 7 bases to trimming and J lost 3 bases, with 19 bases between them. CDR3 size: 15 residues.